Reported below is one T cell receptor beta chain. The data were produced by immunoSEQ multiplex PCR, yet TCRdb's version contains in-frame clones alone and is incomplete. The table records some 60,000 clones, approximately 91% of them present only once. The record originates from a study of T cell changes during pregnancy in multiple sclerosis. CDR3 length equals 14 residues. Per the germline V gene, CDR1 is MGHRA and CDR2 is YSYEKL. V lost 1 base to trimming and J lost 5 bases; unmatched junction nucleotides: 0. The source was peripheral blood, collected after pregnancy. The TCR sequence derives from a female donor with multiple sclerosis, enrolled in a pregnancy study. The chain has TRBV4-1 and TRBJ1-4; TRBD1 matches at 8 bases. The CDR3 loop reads CASSQGQGNEKLFF. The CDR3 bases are TGCGCCAGCAGCCAAGGACAGGGGAATGAAAAACTGTTTTTT.